The present TCR beta chain was sequenced within a study of blood T cell repertoires in COVID-19. Study in general: In each case, the material was cDNA or gDNA derived from T cells, B-cell-depleted T cells, or PBMCs.

The assay was immunoSEQ multiplex PCR, and TCRdb's table has in-frame clones only and misses some. Among 50,000 to 65,000 clones, around 77% were seen once, and the ten largest hold roughly 4.9%. There are 17 residues in the CDR3. The trim removed 5 bases at V and 4 bases at J, leaving 15 bases unmatched. Germline CDR1 and CDR2: SGHAT and FQNNGV. Source material: peripheral blood. This TCR derives from a woman aged 65 to 85 with COVID-19, enrolled during active disease. J is TRBJ2-7 and V is TRBV11-2, with 9 bases matching TRBD1. CDR3 nucleotide sequence: TGTGCCAGCAGCGTACCGGGACAGGGCCGGACGTCGTACGAGCAGTACTTC. Its protein product is CASSVPGQGRTSYEQYF. Supplemented by reference TRBV11-2 and TRBJ2-7, the full variable domain reads EAGVAQSPRYKIIEKRQSVAFWCNPISGHATLYWYQQILGQGPKLLIQFQNNGVVDDSQLPKDRFSAERLKGVDSTLKIQPAKLEDSAVYLCASSVPGQGRTSYEQYFGPGTRLTVT.